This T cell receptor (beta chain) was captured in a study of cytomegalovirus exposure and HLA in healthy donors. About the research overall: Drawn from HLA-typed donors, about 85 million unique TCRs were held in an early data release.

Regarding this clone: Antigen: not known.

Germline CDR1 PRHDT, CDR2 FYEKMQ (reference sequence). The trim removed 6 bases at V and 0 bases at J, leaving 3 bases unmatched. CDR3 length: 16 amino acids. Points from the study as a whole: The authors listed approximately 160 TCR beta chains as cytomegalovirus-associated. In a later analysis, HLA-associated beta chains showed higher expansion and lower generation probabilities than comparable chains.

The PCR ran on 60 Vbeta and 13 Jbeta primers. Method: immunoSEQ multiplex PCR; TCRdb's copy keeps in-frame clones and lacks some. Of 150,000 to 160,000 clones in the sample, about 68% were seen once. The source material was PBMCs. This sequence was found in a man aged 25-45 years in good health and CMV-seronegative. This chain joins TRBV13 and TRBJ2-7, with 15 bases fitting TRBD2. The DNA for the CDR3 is TGTGCCAGCAGGGGACTAGCGGGGGGCCTCTCCTACGAGCAGTACTTC. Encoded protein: CASRGLAGGLSYEQYF.